Listed here is a single T cell receptor (beta chain). This sample is drawn from a study of control samples from healthy donors and cancer patients. The method was immunoSEQ multiplex PCR; TCRdb's version includes in-frame clones alone and lacks a portion of them. The data show about 140,000 clones, over 85% seen once. Trimming left V 7 bases short and J 11 bases short, with 17 bases between. The CDR3 runs 12 residues. The germline V gene encodes CDR1 MNHNY and CDR2 SVGAGI (reference sequence). This TCR derives from a man aged 25-45 years in good health. The chain couples TRBV6-6 to TRBJ1-1; tentative D call: TRBD1 (6 bases). The sequencing input was blood. The CDR3 reads CASIDGGRLAFF. The CDR3 nucleotides read TGTGCCAGCATCGACGGGGGGCGCTTGGCTTTCTTT.